This T cell receptor beta chain was captured in a study of blood T cell repertoires in COVID-19. Generated by immunoSEQ multiplex PCR, the TCRdb table keeps only in-frame clones and is missing some. The top ten clones hold 5.1% of a sample with over 200,000 clones, roughly 80% of them seen once. The V and J ends lost 0 bases and 11 bases respectively, with 14 bases between them. This CDR3 region has 13 residues. CDR1 and CDR2 (germline): SGDLS, YYNGEE. Sequences were obtained from peripheral blood. The TCR was taken from a human donor in a cohort sampled during active COVID-19. The chain couples TRBV9 to TRBJ1-1; D is uncertain. The CDR3 DNA follows: TGTGCCAGCAGCGTAGGAGGGTATGGTCGCGCTTTCTTT. As protein: CASSVGGYGRAFF.